A selection of T cell receptor beta chains follows, all from one sample in a study of shared clonotypes between healthy human individuals. Sequenced by immunoSEQ multiplex PCR; TCRdb stores in-frame clones only, minus some. Altogether more than 2 million clones are present, 95% being singletons, with the ten largest covering 0.1% to 0.15%. Sequenced: naive CD4+ T cells sorted from blood. These receptors all stem from a man in his late teens or twenties in good health. Each CDR3 is given with its conserved first and last residue. The D gene is left open where the match is weak. Some rows have no size entry. The others give once, few or many, or a class for an expanded clone.

CDR3 protein	CDR3 DNA	J gene	clone size	D gene	V gene	CDR3 length
CASSLPGQETQYF	TGTGCCAGCAGTTTACCCGGCCAAGAGACCCAGTACTTC	TRBJ2-5	NA	NA	TRBV28	13
CASSLSGGPSGELFF	TGTGCCAGCAGTTTGTCGGGAGGGCCGTCCGGGGAGCTGTTTTTT	TRBJ2-2	NA	TRBD2	TRBV27	15
CASSTGSNTGELFF	TGTGCCAGCTCCACAGGGTCGAACACCGGGGAGCTGTTTTTT	TRBJ2-2	NA	NA	TRBV11-3	14
CAWSVPGQPQHF	TGTGCCTGGAGTGTACCGGGGCAGCCCCAGCATTTT	TRBJ1-5	NA	NA	TRBV30	12
CASSLPKTGTGGTGELFF	TGTGCCAGCAGCTTACCCAAAACCGGGACAGGGGGGACCGGGGAGCTGTTTTTT	TRBJ2-2	once	TRBD1	TRBV7-9	18
CASSLRGIYEQYF	TGTGCCAGCAGTTTAAGAGGGATCTACGAGCAGTACTTC	TRBJ2-7	NA	NA	TRBV28	13
CASSAGLHDEQYF	TGCGCCAGCAGCGCGGGACTCCACGACGAGCAGTACTTC	TRBJ2-7	NA	NA	TRBV5-1	13
CASSPRDSSPQQYF	TGTGCCAGCAGCCCCCGGGACAGCTCACCGCAGCAGTACTTC	TRBJ2-7	NA	TRBD1	TRBV9	14
CASGRPGHLTIKGTDTQYF	TGCGCCAGCGGCAGACCGGGACACTTAACGATTAAAGGCACAGATACGCAGTATTTT	TRBJ2-3	NA	NA	TRBV5-1	19
CASSDSLTDTQYF	TGCGCCAGCAGTGACTCCCTAACAGATACGCAGTATTTT	TRBJ2-3	NA	NA	TRBV10-1	13
CAISDEGRSSQYF	TGTGCCATCAGTGACGAGGGGAGGTCCTCGCAGTATTTT	TRBJ2-3	NA	NA	TRBV10-3	13
CASSQVLAADTQYF	TGTGCCAGCAGCCAAGTACTAGCCGCAGATACGCAGTATTTT	TRBJ2-3	NA	NA	TRBV4-2	14
CASRWQGRNYGYTF	TGTGCCAGCAGATGGCAGGGTCGGAACTATGGCTACACCTTC	TRBJ1-2	once	NA	TRBV25-1	14
CSAREVNGYTF	TGCAGTGCTAGAGAAGTAAATGGCTACACCTTC	TRBJ1-2	NA	NA	TRBV20-1	11
CASSLGGLDSDTQYF	TGTGCCAGCAGCTTAGGGGGACTAGACTCAGATACGCAGTATTTT	TRBJ2-3	NA	TRBD2	TRBV11-2	15
CASSLRSYGYTF	TGTGCCAGCAGCTTAAGGAGCTATGGCTACACCTTC	TRBJ1-2	NA	NA	TRBV7-2	12
CASSPGGTYEQYF	TGTGCCAGCTCACCAGGGGGTACCTACGAGCAGTACTTC	TRBJ2-7	NA	NA	TRBV18	13
CASSVVPGTTDTQYF	TGTGCCAGCAGCGTAGTCCCAGGGACCACAGATACGCAGTATTTT	TRBJ2-3	NA	NA	TRBV9	15
CASSLDGTGQETQYF	TGTGCCAGCAGCTTAGATGGGACGGGTCAAGAGACCCAGTACTTC	TRBJ2-5	NA	NA	TRBV11-3	15
CAISDKGLGHEQYF	TGTGCCATCAGTGATAAGGGGTTAGGCCACGAGCAGTACTTC	TRBJ2-7	NA	NA	TRBV10-3	14
CSAIRGGAGAFF	TGCAGCGCTATAAGGGGGGGCGCAGGAGCTTTCTTT	TRBJ1-1	NA	NA	TRBV29-1	12
CASSAGPHSTGELFF	TGTGCCAGCAGCGCCGGGCCCCATTCCACCGGGGAGCTGTTTTTT	TRBJ2-2	NA	NA	TRBV9	15
CASSLDRDRGYEQYF	TGCGCCAGCAGCTTGGACCGGGACAGGGGGTATGAGCAGTACTTC	TRBJ2-7	NA	TRBD1	TRBV5-1	15
CASSLDTTGPTGELFF	TGTGCCAGCAGCTTAGATACGACAGGACCCACCGGGGAGCTGTTTTTT	TRBJ2-2	NA	NA	TRBV11-3	16
CASSFVGGGETQYF	TGTGCCAGCAGCTTCGTTGGAGGGGGAGAGACCCAGTACTTC	TRBJ2-5	NA	NA	TRBV7-9	14
CASSLAGTREGAGELFF	TGTGCCAGCAGCTTAGCGGGAACTAGAGAAGGGGCCGGGGAGCTGTTTTTT	TRBJ2-2	NA	NA	TRBV7-9	17
CASSQSRNTGELFF	TGTGCCAGCAGCCAATCTAGGAACACCGGGGAGCTGTTTTTT	TRBJ2-2	NA	NA	TRBV14	14
CASSPRPRDTQYF	TGTGCTAGCAGCCCCCGGCCAAGAGATACGCAGTATTTT	TRBJ2-3	NA	NA	TRBV7-7	13
CASSPDTGGGYTF	TGCGCCAGCAGCCCAGACACCGGGGGAGGCTACACCTTC	TRBJ1-2	NA	NA	TRBV10-1	13
CASRSDGTQYF	TGTGCCAGCAGGAGCGACGGGACGCAGTACTTC	TRBJ2-7	NA	NA	TRBV7-9	11
CSALVGNTIYF	TGCAGTGCTTTAGTTGGAAACACCATATATTTT	TRBJ1-3	NA	NA	TRBV20-1	11
CASSEDSFTDTQYF	TGTGCCAGCAGTGAGGACAGTTTCACAGATACGCAGTATTTT	TRBJ2-3	NA	NA	TRBV6-1	14
CASSLAGKRSYEQYF	TGTGCCAGCAGCTTAGCGGGGAAGAGATCCTACGAGCAGTACTTC	TRBJ2-7	NA	NA	TRBV7-9	15
CASSESAGGARPYGYTF	TGCGCCAGCAGTGAGTCGGCAGGGGGGGCCCGTCCCTATGGCTACACCTTC	TRBJ1-2	once	TRBD1	TRBV10-2	17
CSVEWQGLDQETQYF	TGCAGCGTTGAATGGCAGGGGCTGGACCAAGAGACCCAGTACTTC	TRBJ2-5	NA	NA	TRBV29-1	15
CASSLGAEYYGYTF	TGTGCCAGCAGCTTAGGGGCAGAGTACTATGGCTACACCTTC	TRBJ1-2	NA	NA	TRBV7-2	14
CAIRQGTNSYEQYF	TGTGCCATCAGGCAGGGGACGAACTCCTACGAGCAGTACTTC	TRBJ2-7	NA	NA	TRBV10-3	14
CASSYRGAYEQYF	TGTGCCAGCAGTTACCGAGGTGCCTACGAGCAGTACTTC	TRBJ2-7	once	NA	TRBV6-5	13
CASSEDSGSYYEQYF	TGTGCCAGCAGCGAGGATAGCGGGTCCTACTACGAGCAGTACTTC	TRBJ2-7	NA	TRBD2	TRBV2	15
CASSSASGRANTGELFF	TGTGCCAGCAGCTCGGCTAGCGGGAGGGCAAACACCGGGGAGCTGTTTTTT	TRBJ2-2	NA	TRBD2	TRBV7-9	17
CASTGPGANVLTF	TGTGCCAGCACAGGGCCTGGGGCCAACGTCCTGACTTTC	TRBJ2-6	NA	NA	TRBV2	13
CASSEQGRDTQYF	TGTGCCAGCAGCGAACAAGGTCGTGATACGCAGTATTTT	TRBJ2-3	NA	NA	TRBV11-2	13
CAASRTGDSPLHF	TGTGCCGCATCGAGGACAGGGGACTCACCCCTCCACTTT	TRBJ1-6	NA	TRBD1	TRBV6-5	13
CATPMVAGHSYEQYF	TGTGCCACCCCTATGGTGGCAGGACACTCCTACGAGCAGTACTTC	TRBJ2-7	NA	NA	TRBV25-1	15
CASSLGNPYNEQFF	TGTGCCAGCAGCTTAGGGAACCCTTACAATGAGCAGTTCTTC	TRBJ2-1	NA	NA	TRBV11-3	14
CASSDSPPGYTF	TGTGCCAGCTCCGACAGTCCTCCTGGCTACACCTTC	TRBJ1-2	NA	NA	TRBV6-1	12
CASSLSLAGDTDTQYF	TGTGCCAGCAGCTTATCCCTAGCGGGGGACACAGATACGCAGTATTTT	TRBJ2-3	NA	TRBD2	TRBV7-2	16
CASSQNTGIGYNEQFF	TGTGCCAGCAGCCAAAATACCGGGATCGGGTACAATGAGCAGTTCTTC	TRBJ2-1	NA	NA	TRBV5-6	16
CASSLPTSGLFYEQYF	TGTGCCAGCAGCCTCCCGACTAGCGGACTTTTTTACGAGCAGTACTTC	TRBJ2-7	NA	TRBD2	TRBV7-8	16
CASSPGQGGGNTIYF	TGTGCCAGCTCTCCCGGACAGGGGGGAGGAAACACCATATATTTT	TRBJ1-3	NA	TRBD1	TRBV18	15